This T cell receptor beta chain was found in a study of Ad26.COV2.S vaccination and SARS-CoV-2 variants. Study-level background: Dosing was one shot or two shots 56 days apart.

The CDR3 consists of 14 residues. With 7 bases removed from V and 0 bases from J, the gap between germline ends came to 10 bases. Germline-derived CDR1 and CDR2 are MGHDK and SYGVNS. Libraries were prepared by immunoSEQ multiplex PCR; TCRdb keeps only in-frame clonotypes and omits some of them. The sample records fewer than 500,000 clones, around 90% being singletons. The sample's treatment: over 15 received Ad26.COV2.S at low or high dose, single or two shots; five or six received placebo; per-sample allocation not given. After the first vaccine or placebo injection, samples were drawn on day 63. Here the sequenced sample was peripheral blood, taken in a trial of Ad26.COV2.S vaccine versus placebo. The receptor's source is a person aged 18-65 years who received the Ad26.COV2.S COVID-19 vaccine or a placebo. This chain uses TRBV25-1 with TRBJ1-3; perhaps TRBD1 as D (6 bases). The CDR3 bases are TGTGCCAGCACCGGACAGATCTCTGGAAACACCATATATTTT. Encoded protein: CASTGQISGNTIYF.